This T cell receptor beta chain is from a study of siplizumab effects on memory and regulatory T cells. Whole-study findings and limits: The authors mapped only a minor fraction of alloreactive clones to unstimulated subsets. On average, under 75% of mappable alloreactive CD4+ clones were Treg-derived under siplizumab, against less than 35% in controls. Alloreactive sequences traceable to unstimulated CD4+ memory cells declined significantly under siplizumab.

TCR templates, 75,000 to 100,000 per sample, were assayed. The table came from immunoSEQ multiplex PCR; TCRdb's copy has only in-frame clones and leaves some out. The sample includes 100,000 or so clones, more than 85% seen only once; the top ten take roughly 2.7%. Turning to this clone: Its cognate antigen is unknown.

Trimming shortened V by 6 bases and J by 6 bases, and 14 bases separated the two germline ends. Germline lookup yields CDR1 SNHLY and CDR2 FYNNEI. CDR3 length: 14 amino acids. The chain recombines TRBV2 with TRBJ2-2, with D possibly TRBD1 on 8 matching bases. Input material: CD4+ T cells sorted from blood. This clonotype originated in a human donor in good health. Some clones in this sample may be carry-over from other donors' samples. In DNA form, the CDR3 reads TGTGCCAGCAGCCGACAGGGGAGGGCCGGGGAGCTGTTTTTT. It yields the protein CASSRQGRAGELFF.